The following is a T cell receptor (beta chain) sequence with its context. The antigen remains unidentified. The entry originates in a study of early stage breast cancer tumors. Libraries were prepared by immunoSEQ multiplex PCR; TCRdb keeps only in-frame clonotypes and omits some of them. Of thousands of clones in the sample, 70% were seen once. In germline, CDR1 is SGHTA, CDR2 FQGTGA. V lost 2 bases and J 5 bases, leaving 7 bases between the germline ends. The CDR3 contains 13 residues. Notes on the study in general: Blood repertoires resembled normal breast more than tumor. Functional markers like CD4, CD8 and FOXP3 were missed in bulk sequencing.

Material: normal breast tissue next to the tumor. The clonotype was recovered from a person aged 55 to 69 with breast cancer. The gene calls are TRBV7-3 and TRBJ1-5; D is ambiguous. The CDR3 DNA follows: TGTGCCAGCAGCTTACGACCCGATCAGCCCCAGCATTTT. It yields the protein CASSLRPDQPQHF.